The rows below give T cell receptor beta chains drawn from one sample of a study of blood T cell repertoires in COVID-19. Clones were sequenced by immunoSEQ multiplex PCR, and TCRdb holds only the in-frame ones, with some missing. The table has around 380,000 clones, 87% seen once. The sequencing input was PBMCs or T cells enriched from blood (not recorded which). The receptors derive from a man between 25 and 39 years old who had recovered from COVID-19. CDR3s include the opening cysteine and the closing phenylalanine or tryptophan. D genes are given only for firm matches. Clone size is shown for a subset of rows, as once, few, many or a class of expanded clone.

d_call: NA
cdr3_length: 13
clone_size: once
v_call: TRBV12-5
j_call: TRBJ2-3
cdr3_nt: TGTGCTAGTGGTTCCGGGCTAGCTGATACGCAGTATTTT
cdr3_aa: CASGSGLADTQYF

d_call: NA
cdr3_length: 13
clone_size: NA
v_call: TRBV5-6
j_call: TRBJ2-5
cdr3_nt: TGTGCCAGCAGCTTACGGGGGAAAGAGACCCAGTACTTC
cdr3_aa: CASSLRGKETQYF

d_call: NA
cdr3_length: 15
clone_size: NA
v_call: TRBV5-1
j_call: TRBJ1-3
cdr3_nt: TGCGCCAGCAGCTTGGACAGGGTCTCTGGAAACACCATATATTTT
cdr3_aa: CASSLDRVSGNTIYF

d_call: TRBD2
cdr3_length: 16
clone_size: NA
v_call: TRBV4-3
j_call: TRBJ2-4
cdr3_nt: TGCGCCAGCAGCCAAGAGACTAGCGGGGGGGTAAACATTCAGTACTTC
cdr3_aa: CASSQETSGGVNIQYF

d_call: NA
cdr3_length: 14
clone_size: NA
v_call: TRBV2
j_call: TRBJ1-1
cdr3_nt: TGTGCCAGCAGTGACGACAGCATGAACACTGAAGCTTTCTTT
cdr3_aa: CASSDDSMNTEAFF

d_call: NA
cdr3_length: 13
clone_size: NA
v_call: TRBV30
j_call: TRBJ1-4
cdr3_nt: TGTGCCTGGAGTGTCAGGCCCCAGGGAAAACTGTTTTTT
cdr3_aa: CAWSVRPQGKLFF

d_call: TRBD2
cdr3_length: 13
clone_size: once
v_call: TRBV2
j_call: TRBJ2-3
cdr3_nt: TGTGCCAGCAAACGGGGGGGCCAAGATACGCAGTATTTT
cdr3_aa: CASKRGGQDTQYF

d_call: TRBD1
cdr3_length: 14
clone_size: few
v_call: TRBV18
j_call: TRBJ1-6
cdr3_nt: TGTGCCAGCTCACTGGGACAGGGAGATTCACCCCTCCACTTT
cdr3_aa: CASSLGQGDSPLHF

d_call: NA
cdr3_length: 14
clone_size: NA
v_call: TRBV7-9
j_call: TRBJ1-1
cdr3_nt: TGTGCCAGCAGCTTAGCTGGGGCGAACACTGAAGCTTTCTTT
cdr3_aa: CASSLAGANTEAFF

d_call: NA
cdr3_length: 13
clone_size: few
v_call: TRBV25-1
j_call: TRBJ1-1
cdr3_nt: TGTGCCAGCAGACTAGGGGGATACACGCGGACTTTCTTT
cdr3_aa: CASRLGGYTRTFF

d_call: NA
cdr3_length: 13
clone_size: NA
v_call: TRBV7-2
j_call: TRBJ1-6
cdr3_nt: TGTGCCAGCAGCTTAGTAGTTAATTCACCCCTCCACTTT
cdr3_aa: CASSLVVNSPLHF

d_call: TRBD1
cdr3_length: 14
clone_size: once
v_call: TRBV18
j_call: TRBJ1-3
cdr3_nt: TGTGCCAGCTCCCCAGGGGGGAATGGAAACACCATATATTTT
cdr3_aa: CASSPGGNGNTIYF

d_call: TRBD2
cdr3_length: 17
clone_size: NA
v_call: TRBV7-9
j_call: TRBJ2-7
cdr3_nt: TGTGCCAGCAGCTTAGCGTCGAGGGGACTAGCGGGTCACGAGCAGTACTTC
cdr3_aa: CASSLASRGLAGHEQYF

d_call: TRBD1
cdr3_length: 15
clone_size: NA
v_call: TRBV4-3
j_call: TRBJ1-2
cdr3_nt: TGCGCCAGCAGCCCTCGGACAGGGATTAACTATGGCTACACCTTC
cdr3_aa: CASSPRTGINYGYTF

d_call: NA
cdr3_length: 15
clone_size: NA
v_call: TRBV7-2
j_call: TRBJ2-7
cdr3_nt: TGTGCCAGCAGCCCCTGGAGGACAGAGTTCTACGAGCAGTACTTC
cdr3_aa: CASSPWRTEFYEQYF

d_call: TRBD1
cdr3_length: 16
clone_size: NA
v_call: TRBV6-2/TRBV6-3
j_call: TRBJ1-2
cdr3_nt: TGTGCCAGCAGTTACTCGAGAACAGGGGCGAACTATGGCTACACCTTC
cdr3_aa: CASSYSRTGANYGYTF

d_call: TRBD1
cdr3_length: 15
clone_size: once
v_call: TRBV7-6
j_call: TRBJ2-1
cdr3_nt: TGTGCCAGCAGCCCTTGGACAGGGGGCTTCGATGAGCAGTTCTTC
cdr3_aa: CASSPWTGGFDEQFF

d_call: NA
cdr3_length: 15
clone_size: NA
v_call: TRBV5-1
j_call: TRBJ1-1
cdr3_nt: TGCGCCAGCAGACCCGACGGGGGAGTGAACACTGAAGCTTTCTTT
cdr3_aa: CASRPDGGVNTEAFF

d_call: NA
cdr3_length: 15
clone_size: NA
v_call: TRBV6-5
j_call: TRBJ2-2
cdr3_nt: TGTGCCAGCAGTAGAGCCAGGGAAGACACCGGGGAGCTGTTTTTT
cdr3_aa: CASSRAREDTGELFF

d_call: NA
cdr3_length: 14
clone_size: NA
v_call: TRBV2
j_call: TRBJ1-5
cdr3_nt: TGTGCCAGCAGTGAAAGTCGGAGTAATCAGCCCCAGCATTTT
cdr3_aa: CASSESRSNQPQHF

d_call: NA
cdr3_length: 16
clone_size: NA
v_call: TRBV5-6
j_call: TRBJ2-5
cdr3_nt: TGTGCCAGCAGCCTGGGGTATCTGGGCGTCCAAGAGACCCAGTACTTC
cdr3_aa: CASSLGYLGVQETQYF

d_call: TRBD1
cdr3_length: 14
clone_size: NA
v_call: TRBV5-1
j_call: TRBJ2-1
cdr3_nt: TGCGCCAGCAGCGAGGGACAGGGAGGGAATGAGCAGTTCTTC
cdr3_aa: CASSEGQGGNEQFF

d_call: NA
cdr3_length: 14
clone_size: NA
v_call: TRBV5-1
j_call: TRBJ2-1
cdr3_nt: TGCGCCAGTTCTCCCGGAGGTTCGTACAATGAGCAGTTCTTC
cdr3_aa: CASSPGGSYNEQFF

d_call: NA
cdr3_length: 13
clone_size: once
v_call: TRBV30
j_call: TRBJ2-1
cdr3_nt: TGTGCCTGGTGGAGGTTTGCCTACAATGAGCAGTTCTTC
cdr3_aa: CAWWRFAYNEQFF

d_call: TRBD1
cdr3_length: 20
clone_size: NA
v_call: TRBV7-9
j_call: TRBJ1-2
cdr3_nt: TGTGCCAGCAGCACGCTATTCCGGGACAGGGATAAATTAGCTAACTATGGCTACACCTTC
cdr3_aa: CASSTLFRDRDKLANYGYTF

d_call: NA
cdr3_length: 9
clone_size: NA
v_call: TRBV3-1/TRBV3-2
j_call: TRBJ1-2
cdr3_nt: TGTGCCAGACTCCCCGGCTACACCTTC
cdr3_aa: CARLPGYTF

d_call: TRBD2
cdr3_length: 15
clone_size: NA
v_call: TRBV7-9
j_call: TRBJ2-1
cdr3_nt: TGTGCCAGCAGCGTATATGGCCGGGGGGACGATGAGCAGTTCTTC
cdr3_aa: CASSVYGRGDDEQFF

d_call: NA
cdr3_length: 16
clone_size: NA
v_call: TRBV18
j_call: TRBJ2-2
cdr3_nt: TGTGCCAGCTCACCCGATAGGGGCCAGAACACCGGGGAGCTGTTTTTT
cdr3_aa: CASSPDRGQNTGELFF

d_call: TRBD2
cdr3_length: 16
clone_size: NA
v_call: TRBV10-1
j_call: TRBJ2-2
cdr3_nt: TGCGCCAGCAGTGATCCGGGACTAGCGAACACCGGGGAGCTGTTTTTT
cdr3_aa: CASSDPGLANTGELFF

d_call: TRBD2
cdr3_length: 15
clone_size: NA
v_call: TRBV7-9
j_call: TRBJ2-1
cdr3_nt: TGTGCCAGCAGCCCCCTAGCGGGGGGTTACAATGAGCAGTTCTTC
cdr3_aa: CASSPLAGGYNEQFF

d_call: TRBD1
cdr3_length: 19
clone_size: NA
v_call: TRBV5-1
j_call: TRBJ2-3
cdr3_nt: TGCGCCAGCAGCCTAGGACAGGAGTTAATCCTAGGGGGCACAGATACGCAGTATTTT
cdr3_aa: CASSLGQELILGGTDTQYF

d_call: TRBD2
cdr3_length: 16
clone_size: NA
v_call: TRBV7-8
j_call: TRBJ2-7
cdr3_nt: TGTGCCAGCAGCTTACGGGAGGGCAGGGCTTCCTACGAGCAGTACTTC
cdr3_aa: CASSLREGRASYEQYF

d_call: TRBD1
cdr3_length: 18
clone_size: NA
v_call: TRBV18
j_call: TRBJ1-1
cdr3_nt: TGTGCCAGCTCACCCCAACCCGGGACAGGGGTAGTGGGTGCTGAAGCTTTCTTT
cdr3_aa: CASSPQPGTGVVGAEAFF

d_call: NA
cdr3_length: 15
clone_size: few
v_call: TRBV5-4
j_call: TRBJ1-2
cdr3_nt: TGTGCCAGCAGCTTTTCAGGGGTATCGCCCCATGGCTACACCTTC
cdr3_aa: CASSFSGVSPHGYTF

d_call: TRBD2
cdr3_length: 15
clone_size: NA
v_call: TRBV2
j_call: TRBJ2-1
cdr3_nt: TGTGCCAGCCGAGCGGTGAGCGGGGGGGCGAATGAGCAGTTCTTC
cdr3_aa: CASRAVSGGANEQFF

d_call: TRBD1
cdr3_length: 17
clone_size: NA
v_call: TRBV19
j_call: TRBJ1-4
cdr3_nt: TGTGCCAGTAGTCATAGGCATCTGGACAGGAACAATGAAAAACTGTTTTTT
cdr3_aa: CASSHRHLDRNNEKLFF

d_call: TRBD1
cdr3_length: 14
clone_size: NA
v_call: TRBV9
j_call: TRBJ1-2
cdr3_nt: TGTGCCAGCAGCGCTAGACAGGGTCCATATGGCTACACCTTC
cdr3_aa: CASSARQGPYGYTF

d_call: TRBD2
cdr3_length: 14
clone_size: NA
v_call: TRBV30
j_call: TRBJ2-1
cdr3_nt: TGTGCCTGGAGAGTAGGACTAGCGGGGGCTGAGCAGTTCTTC
cdr3_aa: CAWRVGLAGAEQFF

d_call: TRBD1
cdr3_length: 13
clone_size: NA
v_call: TRBV6-4
j_call: TRBJ1-2
cdr3_nt: TGTGCCAGCAGTGAACAGGGGGGATATGGCTACACCTTC
cdr3_aa: CASSEQGGYGYTF

d_call: TRBD1
cdr3_length: 19
clone_size: once
v_call: TRBV18
j_call: TRBJ1-5
cdr3_nt: TGTGCCAGCTCACCACTGGAGCTAGGCAGGGGGCTCCCCAATCAGCCCCAGCATTTT
cdr3_aa: CASSPLELGRGLPNQPQHF

d_call: NA
cdr3_length: 14
clone_size: NA
v_call: TRBV5-6
j_call: TRBJ1-3
cdr3_nt: TGTGCCAGCAGCTTGAGGGGATTTGGAAACACCATATATTTT
cdr3_aa: CASSLRGFGNTIYF

d_call: TRBD1
cdr3_length: 15
clone_size: NA
v_call: TRBV6-5
j_call: TRBJ2-2
cdr3_nt: TGTGCCAGCAGACCCGGGACAGGGGGGTCCGGGGAGCTGTTTTTT
cdr3_aa: CASRPGTGGSGELFF

d_call: TRBD1
cdr3_length: 15
clone_size: NA
v_call: TRBV5-1
j_call: TRBJ2-2
cdr3_nt: TGCGCCAGCAGCTTGGGACAGGGGGGCACCGGGGAGCTGTTTTTT
cdr3_aa: CASSLGQGGTGELFF

d_call: NA
cdr3_length: 14
clone_size: NA
v_call: TRBV18
j_call: TRBJ1-6
cdr3_nt: TGTGCCAGCTCACCAGACTGGGCCGGGACACCCCTCCACTTT
cdr3_aa: CASSPDWAGTPLHF

d_call: NA
cdr3_length: 13
clone_size: NA
v_call: TRBV10-3
j_call: TRBJ1-4
cdr3_nt: TGTGCCATCAGTCTGCAGGATTTTGAAAAACTGTTTTTT
cdr3_aa: CAISLQDFEKLFF

d_call: NA
cdr3_length: 15
clone_size: NA
v_call: TRBV9
j_call: TRBJ2-3
cdr3_nt: TGTGCCAGCAGCGTAGCCGGCGGAACCGCCGATACGCAGTATTTT
cdr3_aa: CASSVAGGTADTQYF

d_call: NA
cdr3_length: 17
clone_size: NA
v_call: TRBV7-2
j_call: TRBJ1-5
cdr3_nt: TGTGCCAGCAGCTTATTTTATAGTCGAAATAGCAATCAGCCCCAGCATTTT
cdr3_aa: CASSLFYSRNSNQPQHF

d_call: TRBD1
cdr3_length: 14
clone_size: NA
v_call: TRBV6-2/TRBV6-3
j_call: TRBJ1-1
cdr3_nt: TGTGCCAGCAGCCACGAATACCGGGACAGTGAAGCTTTCTTT
cdr3_aa: CASSHEYRDSEAFF

d_call: NA
cdr3_length: 13
clone_size: NA
v_call: TRBV6-5
j_call: TRBJ2-7
cdr3_nt: TGTGCCACCCGCATGGCAGGGGTGTACGAGCAGTACTTC
cdr3_aa: CATRMAGVYEQYF

d_call: NA
cdr3_length: 16
clone_size: NA
v_call: TRBV7-2
j_call: TRBJ1-2
cdr3_nt: TGTGCCAGCAGCTTAGACCGGGGGGAGTCTAACTATGGCTACACCTTC
cdr3_aa: CASSLDRGESNYGYTF